Presented here are 8 T cell receptor beta chains from one specimen sequenced in a study of cytomegalovirus exposure and HLA in healthy donors. The PCR employed 60 Vbeta primers together with 13 Jbeta primers. The method was immunoSEQ multiplex PCR; TCRdb's version includes in-frame clones alone and lacks a portion of them. Here the sample spans around 140,000 clones, approximately 82% being singletons. Sequencing was performed on PBMCs. These receptor sequences come from a man aged 40-49 years in good health and CMV-seronegative.

The chain joins TRBV2 to TRBJ1-6; TRBD1 aligns across 8 bases. The CDR3 totals 15 residues. Germline V lookup: CDR1 SNHLY, CDR2 FYNNEI. With 3 bases clipped from V and 7 bases from J, the junction kept 5 bases outside the gene matches. CDR3 coding DNA: TGTGCCAGCAGTGACAGGGGGCTAGCAAATTCACCCCTCCACTTT. The encoded protein is CASSDRGLANSPLHF.

This chain connects TRBV7-3 to TRBJ2-7, with D perhaps TRBD2 (5 bases). Germline CDR1 is SGHTA and CDR2 is FQGTGA. Between the trimmed V and J ends, which lost 3 bases and 5 bases, there was a span of 8 bases. The CDR3 extends over 12 amino acids. The chain's CDR3 is CASSFGIHEQYF. DNA for the CDR3: TGTGCCAGCAGCTTCGGGATTCACGAGCAGTACTTC.

The chain carries TRBV7-9 and TRBJ1-2; the D gene is possibly TRBD1 (6 bases). Trimming removed 3 bases at V and 4 bases at J, with 12 bases between. This CDR3 is built from 14 residues. Looked up from germline, CDR1 is SEHNR and CDR2 is FQNEAQ (reference sequence). CDR3 coding DNA: TGTGCCAGCAGCTTTGGGGGCCCTTCCTATGGCTACACCTTC. It encodes CASSFGGPSYGYTF.

This clone was recorded a few times. V usage is TRBV18 and J usage is TRBJ1-3; D gene unclear. CDR3 size: 15 residues. CDR1 is KGHSH and CDR2 is LQKENI in the germline V gene. Trimming removed 0 bases from V and 0 bases from J, with 6 bases in between. The CDR3, as DNA: TGTGCCAGCTCACCACCGAACAGCTCTGGAAACACCATATATTTT. Amino acids: CASSPPNSSGNTIYF.

The chain is built from TRBV28 and TRBJ2-7; 7 bases fit TRBD2. CDR3 length: 13 residues. V was pared by 7 bases and J by 6 bases, with 9 bases of the junction left unmatched. Germline V gene sequence: CDR1 MDHEN, CDR2 SYDVKM. CDR3 sequence: CASTGGRMPEQYF. CDR3 bases: TGTGCCAGCACCGGGGGGAGAATGCCCGAGCAGTACTTC.

This rearrangement joins TRBV30 to TRBJ1-5, with a tentative D call TRBD1 (6 bases). With 4 bases removed from V and 0 bases from J, the gap between germline ends came to 10 bases. The germline gives CDR1 GTSNPN, CDR2 SVGIG (reference sequence). This CDR3 has 14 amino acids. CDR3 nucleotides: TGTGCCTGGACGACAGGATATAGCAATCAGCCCCAGCATTTT. Translating gives CAWTTGYSNQPQHF.

The rearrangement uses TRBV5-1 and TRBJ2-1, with a tentative D call TRBD1 (5 bases). The CDR3 totals 13 residues. Germline loops: CDR1 SGHRS, CDR2 YFSETQ. Trimming took off 0 bases at V and 8 bases at J, with 9 bases between the two ends. The CDR3 loop is CASSLGQGHEQFF. The CDR3, as DNA: TGCGCCAGCAGCTTGGGGCAGGGCCATGAGCAGTTCTTC.

The rearrangement joins TRBV6-1 to TRBJ2-3, with D perhaps matching TRBD1 (5 bases). The CDR3 extends over 12 amino acids. Germline CDR1 MNHNS, CDR2 SASEGT. V was shortened by 7 bases and J by 4 bases, with 9 bases between the two germline ends. The CDR3 DNA is TGTGCCAGCACCAGGGTCGCAGATACGCAGTATTTT. Translation: CASTRVADTQYF.